This T cell receptor beta chain emerged from a study of blood T cells in healthy people across ages. The study, taken as a whole, reports: The long-lived group displayed more naive CD4+ cells, plus higher diversity, than the aged donors did.

This clonotype occurred many times. Antigen specificity is unknown. A sample-barcoded 5' primer and a J-beta primer mix were used in a second PCR of about 7 to 11 cycles. Each CDR3 protein gets one entry after TCRdb re-called the 5' RACE reads with MiXCR. The table includes 650,000 to 700,000 distinct CDR3 sequences, about 30% detected once. This receptor was taken from a woman of 80 years or more in good health. The sequenced material came from blood.

The CDR3 loop reads CSARDRGRNSPLHF. DNA of the CDR3: TGCAGTGCTAGAGATCGGGGGCGTAATTCACCCCTCCACTTT. This rearrangement joins TRBV20-1 to TRBJ1-6; D may be TRBD1 (6 bases). The CDR3 contains 14 residues. The germline V gene encodes CDR1 DFQATT and CDR2 SNEGSKA (reference sequence). V was cut by 0 bases and J by 6 bases, with 9 bases left in between.